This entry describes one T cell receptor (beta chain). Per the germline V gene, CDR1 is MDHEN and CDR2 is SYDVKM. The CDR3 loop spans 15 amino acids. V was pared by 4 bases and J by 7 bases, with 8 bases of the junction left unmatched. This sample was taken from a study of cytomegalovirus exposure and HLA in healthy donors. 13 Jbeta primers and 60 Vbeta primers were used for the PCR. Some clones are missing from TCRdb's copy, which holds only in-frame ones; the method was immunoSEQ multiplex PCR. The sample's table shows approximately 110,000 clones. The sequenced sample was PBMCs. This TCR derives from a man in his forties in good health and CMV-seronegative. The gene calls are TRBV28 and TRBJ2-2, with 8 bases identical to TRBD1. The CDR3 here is CASSSPGGGFGELFF. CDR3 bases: TGTGCCAGCAGTTCCCCAGGGGGCGGATTCGGGGAGCTGTTTTTT.